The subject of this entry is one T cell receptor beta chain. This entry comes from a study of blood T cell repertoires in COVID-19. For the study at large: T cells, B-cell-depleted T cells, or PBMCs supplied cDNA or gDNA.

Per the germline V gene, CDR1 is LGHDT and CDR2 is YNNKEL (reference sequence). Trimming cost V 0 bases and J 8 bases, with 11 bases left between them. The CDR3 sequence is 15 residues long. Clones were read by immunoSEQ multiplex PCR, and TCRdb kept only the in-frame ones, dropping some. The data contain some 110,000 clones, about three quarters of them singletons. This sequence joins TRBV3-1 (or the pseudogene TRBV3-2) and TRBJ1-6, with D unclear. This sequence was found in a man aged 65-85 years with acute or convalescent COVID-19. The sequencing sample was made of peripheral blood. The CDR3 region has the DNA TGTGCCAGCAGCCAAGATACCGCCGGGGATTCACCCCTCCACTTT. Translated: CASSQDTAGDSPLHF.